The 4 T cell receptor beta chains presented below share a single source sample, sequenced in a study of neurological immune-mediated disorders. TCRdb called the 5' RACE reads again in MiXCR, with one record for every CDR3 protein. There are 40,000 to 60,000 distinct CDR3 sequences in the sample; about 3.7% occur only once, and 5.9% lies in the top ten. Sample: PBMCs. Receptor source: a middle-aged man with multiple sclerosis.

This clonotype was detected many times. This rearrangement joins TRBV3-1 to TRBJ1-1; D is ambiguous. Germline values: CDR1 LGHDT, CDR2 YNNKEL (reference sequence). V was trimmed by 4 bases and J by 8 bases, leaving 17 bases between them. This CDR3 comprises 14 residues. The DNA of the CDR3 is TGTGCCAGCAGCCGCGTTCTCGGACGAGAAGAAGCTTTCTTT. As protein: CASSRVLGREEAFF. Full variable domain (remainder filled in from reference TRBV3-1 and TRBJ1-1): DTAVSQTPKYLVTQMGNDKSIKCEQNLGHDTMYWYKQDSKKFLKIMFSYNNKELIINETVPNRFSPKSPDKAHLNLHINSLELGDSAVYFCASSRVLGREEAFFGQGTRLTVV.

This clonotype was detected ten times or more. This chain connects TRBV12-5 to TRBJ2-2, with 11 bases matching TRBD2. The CDR3 is 18 amino acids. Per germline, CDR1 LGHNT and CDR2 FRNRAP. V shed 3 bases, J shed 1 base, and the junction held 7 bases outside the gene matches. CDR3 protein: CASGLGASGGMNTGELFF. Written as DNA, the CDR3 is TGTGCTAGTGGTTTAGGGGCTAGCGGGGGGATGAACACCGGGGAGCTGTTTTTT.

The rearrangement links TRBV25-1 to TRBJ2-7, with 7 bases matching TRBD2. The CDR3 is made up of 11 amino acids. Unmatched junction bases numbered 1, after V lost 8 bases and J lost 3 bases. Germline CDR1 and CDR2: MGHDK and SYGVNS. The CDR3 is CASGLVYEQYF. CDR3 nucleotides: TGTGCCAGCGGACTAGTCTACGAGCAGTACTTC.

Note on this clonotype: This may be a read error, as it is one base from a much larger clone. The V gene is TRBV9, the J gene TRBJ2-7; D gene uncertain. From germline, CDR1 is SGDLS and CDR2 YYNGEE. V was trimmed by 4 bases and J by 9 bases, leaving 20 bases between them. This CDR3 is 14 amino acids long. In DNA form, the CDR3 reads TGTGCCAGCAGCCCCCGTAGCCGGGTTTGTGGGCAGTACTTC. Protein sequence: CASSPRSRVCGQYF.